This T cell receptor (beta chain) was observed in a study of T cells expressing NK-cell markers. On the study more broadly: Beta-chain profiling covered CD3+CD56+NKG2C+, CD3+CD56+NKG2C- and CD3+CD56-NKG2C+ sorted subsets. With respect to HCMV, seven of the eight sequenced donors were seropositive, and one was seronegative. Study-level results: Whether the expanded NKG2C+ T cell clones recognized HCMV remained unclear.

Details on this clonotype: Its matching antigen is unknown.

CDR1 and CDR2 from the germline V gene are MDHEN and SYDVKM. The CDR3 covers 13 residues. cDNA encoding TCR beta was synthesized via 5'RACE template switching incorporating UMIs. Using the 5' RACE reads, TCRdb records one entry per CDR3 protein without DNA. Here the sample table reports about 180,000 distinct CDR3 sequences. The sequenced sample consisted of blood T cells: a sorted CD56 or NKG2C T cell subset, CD4+ or CD8+ T cells, or bulk PBMC T cells (not recorded which). The chain has TRBV28 and TRBJ2-7; the D call from TCRdb, TRBD1, cannot be confirmed without DNA. This TCR came from a man aged 18-75 years in good health. This CDR3 reads CANSGRNSYEQYF.